This T cell receptor beta chain was sequenced in a study of CD8 T cells in Susac syndrome (dated by TCRdb to between 2018 and 2021). Some background on the complete study: Repertoire sequencing was used to test whether CD8+ T cell activation and differentiation in Susac syndrome was antigen driven. CD8+ T cell repertoire clonality was compared between 11 to 12 healthy donors, about 14 Susac syndrome patients and 15 multiple sclerosis patients. Paper-wide results and their limitations: The number of individuals in the TCR sequencing and HLA analysis was acknowledged as relatively small.

Peripheral blood CD8+ and CD4+ T cells from healthy donors, Susac syndrome patients and multiple sclerosis patients were profiled by high-throughput TCR beta sequencing. The multiple sclerosis controls were treatment-naive patients who had stable or active relapsing-remitting disease and met the revised McDonald criteria. Bulk CD8+ and CD4+ T cells were purified magnetically by negative isolation, whereas CD8+ TEMRA cells were enriched by FACS. Blood was drawn into EDTA tubes, processed within 24 hours, and PBMCs were isolated by density gradient centrifugation. PBMCs intended for TCR sequencing were cryopreserved in liquid nitrogen and were subsequently thawed in a 37 degrees C water bath. A purity of at least 90% was achieved for sorted or isolated CD4+, CD8+ and CD8+ TEMRA cells. With respect to this clonotype: Its binding antigen is unknown. Base qualities are not at hand, and no much larger clone is one base apart.

V is reduced by 8 bases and J by 6 bases, leaving a spacing of 14 bases between them. From the cysteine up to the phenylalanine, the CDR3 has a length of 13 residues. Only the CDR3 part of the read is kept: 39 bases, read in frame from the first base. RNA was extracted with the RNeasy kit and 0.5 to 1 ug was reverse transcribed using random hexamers. The immunoSEQ multiplex PCR assay, which covers 54 Vbeta and 13 Jbeta segments, was used to amplify TCR beta CDR3 regions. Bias from PCR amplification was corrected by using a synthetic template baseline for primer optimization and for computational correction. As for the authors' bioinformatics: Reads were assigned to V, D and J genes according to IMGT and analyzed in immunoSEQ Analyzer, with only productive sequences retained. Clonality was calculated as one minus the Shannon entropy normalized by log2 of the number of productive unique sequences. Public and private clones were assessed among the 100 most prevalent clones of each patient and control. A clone was defined as Susac-specific if it was absent from the healthy and MS cohorts, from some 1,100 published viral clones and from other ImmuneACCESS disease sequences. TCRdb reprocessing: public reads trimmed at Q25 with fastp, clones called with MiXCR, in-frame beta chains kept. Duplicate CDR3 protein sequences are folded into a single record with the most common DNA and genes. What appears here as the V and J calls and clone size reflects TCRdb's work, not the paper's. The table for this sample lists about 280,000 distinct CDR3 sequences; roughly 84% of them were counted only once. Clones ranked in the top ten supply around 0.11% of the sample.

Sequencing was performed on CD8+ T cells from PBMCs. The sequence came from a human donor with multiple sclerosis. The rearrangement joined TRBV12-3 or TRBV12-4 to TRBJ1-5; the D segment could be TRBD1, given 5 matching bases. The DNA sequence follows: TGTGCCAGCGGTCCCAACGGGGCTCAGCCCCAGCATTTT. The translation is CASGPNGAQPQHF.